This T cell receptor beta chain was captured in a study of human T cells and chemical hapten exposure. Study in general: Each week of the roughly 26-week study, patients had diphenylcyclopropenone applied to the scalp. Epicutaneous patch tests delivered 0.01% DPC to the upper back, with evaluation at 6 days.

Time point of the sample: patch test 3, about 24 weeks after DPC sensitization. Treatment described: therapeutic diphenylcyclopropenone sensitization with weekly scalp DPC. Donors, patients with alopecia ranging from 18 to 70 years old and judged suitable for DPC, provided samples. This CDR3 has 13 amino acids. Germline-derived CDR1 and CDR2 are ENHRY and SYGVKD. V dropped 3 bases and J dropped 7 bases, with 12 bases sitting between them. About this clonotype itself: As yet, its antigen is unknown.

Study-level results: There was alopecia in the donors, so their immune response may differ from that of healthy people.

MiXCR was run by TCRdb on the RACE reads, yielding one entry per CDR3 protein. The sample holds about 190,000 distinct CDR3 sequences, more than 20% seen once. The rearrangement links TRBV10-3 to TRBJ1-1; the D is unclear. This clonotype was obtained from a woman aged 40 to 50 with alopecia areata. Some clones in this sample may be carry-over from other donors' samples. The sample was whole blood, taken in connection with sensitization to the hapten diphenylcyclopropenone (DPC). CDR3 region: CAISDTFDGEAFF. DNA for the CDR3: TGTGCCATCAGTGATACGTTTGACGGTGAAGCTTTCTTT.